Shown below are 9 T cell receptor beta chains from a single sample sequenced in a study of vaccination effects on CD4 cells after COVID-19 (dated by TCRdb to 2021 to 2024). In the ViraFEST assay, PBMC were stimulated with viral peptide pools, and antigen-specific CD4+ T cell clonotypes were then identified by expansion using TCR sequencing. After around 10 days of culture, CD4+ T cells were isolated with the EasySep CD4+ T cell isolation kit. Convalescent patients had PCR-confirmed SARS-CoV-2 infection between March and December 2020, before Alpha, Beta and Delta variants emerged in the United States. Each participant received two doses of an mRNA SARS-CoV-2 vaccine, either BNT162b2 or mRNA-1273. Antigen specificity for these receptors is unknown. Receptors were amplified or captured by the immunoSEQ multiplex PCR assay. The table comes from immuneACCESS by way of TCRdb, which keeps in-frame sequences with V and J called. Part of the clones is missing from these tables; in studies checked, under half for an unresolved V gene and the rest for unknown reasons. The table for this sample lists 15,000 or so clones; over 60% of them were counted only once. Jointly, the top ten make up under 20% of the sample.

This material consisted of CD4+ T cells from PBMCs cultured with SARS-CoV-2 spike peptides, taken after COVID-19 vaccination. The sample's cell subset or site label, in plain terms: SARS-CoV-2 spike overlapping peptide pool stimulation. The receptors originated from a human donor who had a prior SARS-CoV-2 infection.

The rearrangement joins TRBV5-5 to TRBJ2-5; D remains ambiguous. The germline V gene has CDR1 SGHKS and CDR2 YYEKEE (reference sequence). The CDR3 has 14 residues. V gave up 4 bases and J gave up 1 base, with 11 bases separating them. CDR3 sequence: CASSPTGSQETQYF. In nucleotides, the CDR3 is TGTGCCAGCAGCCCCACCGGGTCCCAAGAGACCCAGTACTTC. Filled out from reference TRBV5-5 and TRBJ2-5, the complete variable domain reads DAGVTQSPTHLIKTRGQQVTLRCSPISGHKSVSWYQQVLGQGPQFIFQYYEKEERGRGNFPDRFSARQFPNYSSELNVNALLLGDSALYLCASSPTGSQETQYFGPGTRLLVL.

The chain joins TRBV2 to TRBJ1-4; 8 bases fit TRBD1. The trim removed 9 bases at V and 4 bases at J, leaving 7 bases unmatched. This CDR3 is 14 amino acids long. Per the germline V gene, CDR1 is SNHLY and CDR2 is FYNNEI. CDR3: CASQSGQVNEKLFF. The CDR3 nucleotides read TGTGCCAGTCAGTCGGGACAGGTTAATGAAAAACTGTTTTTT.

This chain links TRBV12-5 with TRBJ1-4; unclear D gene. V lost 6 bases, J lost 2 bases, and 7 bases lay in between. Germline V gene sequence: CDR1 LGHNT, CDR2 FRNRAP. This CDR3 spans 13 amino acids. The CDR3 protein is CASGSGTNEKLFF. CDR3 in DNA: TGTGCTAGTGGCTCGGGTACTAATGAAAAACTGTTTTTT. Variable domain in full (rest from reference TRBV12-5 and TRBJ1-4): DARVTQTPRHKVTEMGQEVTMRCQPILGHNTVFWYRQTMMQGLELLAYFRNRAPLDDSGMPKDRFSAEMPDATLATLKIQPSEPRDSAVYFCASGSGTNEKLFFGSGTQLSVL.

The chain couples TRBV5-4 to TRBJ2-1, with D tentatively TRBD2 (6 bases). The germline V gene encodes CDR1 SGHNT and CDR2 YYREEE (reference sequence). The germline V and J ends were trimmed by 0 bases and 8 bases, with 6 bases remaining between them. This CDR3 region has 12 residues. The CDR3 sequence: CASSLGLDEQFF. The CDR3 coding sequence is TGTGCCAGCAGCTTGGGACTAGATGAGCAGTTCTTC.

The table lists this clone with a few counts. The chain carries TRBV3-1 (or the pseudogene TRBV3-2) and TRBJ1-6; D is possibly TRBD1 (5 bases). This CDR3 spans 14 amino acids. Germline V lookup: CDR1 LGHDT, CDR2 YNNKEL (reference sequence). V was clipped by 0 bases and J by 13 bases, with 13 bases between them. DNA for the CDR3: TGTGCCAGCAGCCAAGATCCCATCCCAGGGCCCCTCCACTTT. Its translation is CASSQDPIPGPLHF.

The rearrangement joins TRBV3-1 (or the pseudogene TRBV3-2) to TRBJ2-7; no reliable D call. This CDR3 has 12 amino acids. The germline V gene has CDR1 LGHDT and CDR2 YNNKEL (reference sequence). Trimming cost V 8 bases and J 5 bases, with 13 bases left between them. CDR3 DNA sequence: TGTGCCAGCGTTCGGGTTGCGCACGAGCAGTACTTC. Protein sequence: CASVRVAHEQYF.

In this sample, this clone turned up once. The chain carries TRBV3-1 (or the pseudogene TRBV3-2) and TRBJ2-5; no clear D. Germline CDR1 reads LGHDT; CDR2 reads YNNKEL (reference sequence). V lost 4 bases and J 7 bases, leaving 13 bases between the germline ends. The CDR3 contains 13 residues. The CDR3 loop is CASSPRGAGTQYF. DNA for the CDR3: TGTGCCAGCAGCCCACGAGGCGCTGGGACCCAGTACTTC.

This clone occurred once. The V and J genes are TRBV5-6 and TRBJ1-1, with 7 bases lining up with TRBD1. From germline, CDR1 is SGHDT and CDR2 YYEEEE. This CDR3 has 14 amino acids. Trimming removed 5 bases from V and 2 bases from J; junction bases left unmatched: 6. CDR3 amino acids: CASRYGTENTEAFF. CDR3 nucleotides: TGTGCCAGCAGATACGGGACAGAAAACACTGAAGCTTTCTTT.

J is TRBJ2-3 and V is TRBV11-2; 13 positions agree with TRBD2. Trimming took 6 bases from V and 3 from J; bases not matched to a gene: 12. This CDR3 has 18 residues. Germline values: CDR1 SGHAT, CDR2 FQNNGV. In DNA, the CDR3 is TGTGCCAGCAGTAAGGGACTAGCGGGGAGATGGGAAACAGATACGCAGTATTTT. It is translated as CASSKGLAGRWETDTQYF.